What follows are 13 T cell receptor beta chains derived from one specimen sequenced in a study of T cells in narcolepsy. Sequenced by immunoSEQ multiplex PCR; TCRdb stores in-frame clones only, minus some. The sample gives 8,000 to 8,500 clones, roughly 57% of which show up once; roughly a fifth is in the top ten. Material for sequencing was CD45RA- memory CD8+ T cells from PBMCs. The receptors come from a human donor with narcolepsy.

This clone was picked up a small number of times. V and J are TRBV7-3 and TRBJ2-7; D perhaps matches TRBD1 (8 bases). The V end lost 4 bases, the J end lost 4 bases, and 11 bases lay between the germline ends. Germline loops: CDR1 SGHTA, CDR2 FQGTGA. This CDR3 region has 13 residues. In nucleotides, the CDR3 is TGTGCCAGCAGCTCACAGGGGGGGTACGAGCAGTACTTC. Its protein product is CASSSQGGYEQYF.

The CDR3 spells CATSRENGAGTF. In nucleotides, the CDR3 is TGTGCCACCAGCAGAGAGAACGGGGCGGGAACCTTC. This sequence joins TRBV15 and TRBJ1-2; tentatively, D is TRBD1 (5 bases). Germline V lookup: CDR1 LNHNV, CDR2 YYDKDF (reference sequence). V was shortened by 0 bases and J by 14 bases, with 13 bases between the two germline ends. This CDR3 has 12 residues.

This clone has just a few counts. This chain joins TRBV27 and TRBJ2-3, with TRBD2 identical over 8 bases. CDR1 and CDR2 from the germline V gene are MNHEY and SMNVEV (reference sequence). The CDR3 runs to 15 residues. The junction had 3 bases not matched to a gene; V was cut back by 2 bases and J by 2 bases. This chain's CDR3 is CASSLAGGSTDTQYF. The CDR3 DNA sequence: TGTGCCAGCAGTTTAGCGGGGGGATCCACAGATACGCAGTATTTT.

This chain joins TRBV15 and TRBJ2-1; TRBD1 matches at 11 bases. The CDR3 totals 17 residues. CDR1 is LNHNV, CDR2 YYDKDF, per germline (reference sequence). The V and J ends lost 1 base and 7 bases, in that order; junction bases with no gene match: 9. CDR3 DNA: TGTGCCACCAGCAGAGCTCGACCGGGACAGGGGGTAAATGAGCAGTTCTTC. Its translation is CATSRARPGQGVNEQFF.

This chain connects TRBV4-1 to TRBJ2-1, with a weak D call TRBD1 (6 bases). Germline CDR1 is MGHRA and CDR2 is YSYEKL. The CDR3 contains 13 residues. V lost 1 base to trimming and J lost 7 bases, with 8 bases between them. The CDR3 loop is CASSQGDNNEQFF. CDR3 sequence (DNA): TGCGCCAGCAGCCAAGGGGACAATAATGAGCAGTTCTTC.

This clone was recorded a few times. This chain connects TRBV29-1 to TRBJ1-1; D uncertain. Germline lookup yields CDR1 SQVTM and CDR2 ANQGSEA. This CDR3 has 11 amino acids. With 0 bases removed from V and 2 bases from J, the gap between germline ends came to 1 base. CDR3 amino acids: CSVEENTEAFF. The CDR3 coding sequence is TGCAGCGTTGAAGAAAACACTGAAGCTTTCTTT.

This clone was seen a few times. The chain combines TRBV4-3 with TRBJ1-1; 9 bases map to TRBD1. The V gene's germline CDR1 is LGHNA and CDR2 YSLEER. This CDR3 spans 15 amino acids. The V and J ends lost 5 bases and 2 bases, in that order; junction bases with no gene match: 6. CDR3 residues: CASSTRQGGNTEAFF. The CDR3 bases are TGCGCCAGCAGCACTCGACAGGGGGGAAACACTGAAGCTTTCTTT.

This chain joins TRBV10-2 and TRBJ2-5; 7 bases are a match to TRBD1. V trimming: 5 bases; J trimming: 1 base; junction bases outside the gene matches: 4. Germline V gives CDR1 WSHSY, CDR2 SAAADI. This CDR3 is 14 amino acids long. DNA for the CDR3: TGCGCCAGCAGTACAGGGGAAGCCCAAGAGACCCAGTACTTC. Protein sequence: CASSTGEAQETQYF.

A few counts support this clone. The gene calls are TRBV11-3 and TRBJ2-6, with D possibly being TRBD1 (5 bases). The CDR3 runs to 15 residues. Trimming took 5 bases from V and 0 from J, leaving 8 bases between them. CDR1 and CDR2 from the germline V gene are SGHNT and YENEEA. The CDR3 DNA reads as TGTGCCAGCAGCGAGACAGCCTCTGGGGCCAACGTCCTGACTTTC. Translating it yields CASSETASGANVLTF.

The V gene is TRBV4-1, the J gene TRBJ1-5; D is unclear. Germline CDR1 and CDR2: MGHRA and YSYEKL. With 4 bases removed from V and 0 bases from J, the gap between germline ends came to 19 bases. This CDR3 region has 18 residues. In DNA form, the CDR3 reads TGCGCCAGCAGCCGAGGACCACCCGGGGTTAGTAGCAATCAGCCCCAGCATTTT. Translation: CASSRGPPGVSSNQPQHF.

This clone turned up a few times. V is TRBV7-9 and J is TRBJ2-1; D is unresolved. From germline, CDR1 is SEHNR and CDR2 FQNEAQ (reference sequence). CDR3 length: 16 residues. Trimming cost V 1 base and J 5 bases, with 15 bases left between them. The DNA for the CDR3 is TGTGCCAGCAGCTTAGGAGTCGGGCACCCGAACAATGAGCAGTTCTTC. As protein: CASSLGVGHPNNEQFF.

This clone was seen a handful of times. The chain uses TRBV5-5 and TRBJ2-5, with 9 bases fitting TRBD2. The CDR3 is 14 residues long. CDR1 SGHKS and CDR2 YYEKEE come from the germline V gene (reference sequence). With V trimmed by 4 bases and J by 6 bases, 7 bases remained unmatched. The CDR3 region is CASSPGTSYQTQYF. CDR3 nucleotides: TGTGCCAGCAGCCCCGGGACTAGCTACCAGACCCAGTACTTC. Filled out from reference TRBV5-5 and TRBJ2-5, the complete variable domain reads DAGVTQSPTHLIKTRGQQVTLRCSPISGHKSVSWYQQVLGQGPQFIFQYYEKEERGRGNFPDRFSARQFPNYSSELNVNALLLGDSALYLCASSPGTSYQTQYFGPGTRLLVL.

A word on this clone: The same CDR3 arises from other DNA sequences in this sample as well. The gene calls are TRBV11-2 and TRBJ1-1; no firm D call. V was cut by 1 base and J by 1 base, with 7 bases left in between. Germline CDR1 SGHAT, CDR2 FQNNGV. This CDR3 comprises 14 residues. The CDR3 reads CASSLGARNTEAFF. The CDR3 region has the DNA TGTGCCAGCAGCTTAGGCGCCAGGAACACTGAAGCTTTCTTT.